Listed here are 29 T cell receptor beta chains from one sample, sequenced in a study of kidney transplant recipient with SARS-CoV-2 infection. TCRdb fed the reads into MiXCR, producing one record per CDR3 protein. The table has about 240,000 distinct CDR3 sequences, more than 25% seen once; the top ten hold around 6.8%. Sequencing was performed on a blood sample, taken at baseline and on roughly day 120 from a kidney transplant recipient. The receptors derive from a male patient younger than 45 who had COVID-19 and was a kidney transplant recipient. Some T cells could come from the graft donor.

This clonotype was detected ten times or more. The rearrangement joins TRBV29-1 to TRBJ2-1; no clear D. The germline V gene encodes CDR1 SQVTM and CDR2 ANQGSEA. CDR3 size: 13 residues. Deletions cut 0 bases from V and 3 bases from J, with 6 bases between. The CDR3 here is CSVEDTYYNEQFF. The CDR3, as DNA: TGCAGCGTTGAAGATACCTACTACAATGAGCAGTTCTTC.

This clonotype was observed once. Since a much larger clone is just one base distant, this may be a read error. The rearrangement joins TRBV7-3 to TRBJ1-1, with TRBD1 matching over 8 bases. Trimming at V came to 5 bases and at J to 4 bases, leaving 6 bases not matched to a gene. This CDR3 has 14 residues. CDR1 and CDR2 from the germline V gene are SGHTA and FQGTGA. The CDR3 DNA reads as TGTGCCAGCAGCGAGGACAGGGCAAGCACTGAAGCTTTCTTT. Its protein is CASSEDRASTEAFF.

As to this clonotype: This clone may be a read error of a much larger clone one base away. The chain links TRBV7-3 to TRBJ1-3, with D possibly matching TRBD1 (6 bases). V was clipped by 5 bases and J by 12 bases, with 17 bases between them. The CDR3 is made up of 13 amino acids. Germline V gene sequence: CDR1 SGHTA, CDR2 FQGTGA. The chain's CDR3 is CASSPGPGHIIYF. CDR3 DNA: TGTGCCAGCAGCCCTGGGCCGGGACACATCATATATTTT.

Remarks on this clonotype: With a much larger clone just one base away, this may be a read error. The chain is built from TRBV6-1 and TRBJ1-2; 9 bases line up with TRBD1. CDR1 and CDR2 from the germline V gene are MNHNS and SASEGT. The CDR3 runs to 14 residues. The CDR3 bases are TGTGCCAGCGGTGAAGGGGACAGGGACTATGGCTACACCTTC. This sequence encodes CASGEGDRDYGYTF.

The chain employs TRBV5-1 and TRBJ2-5; 9 positions agree with TRBD1. The CDR3 contains 16 residues. CDR1 is SGHRS, CDR2 YFSETQ, per germline. Trimming at V came to 0 bases and at J to 1 base, leaving 4 bases not matched to a gene. CDR3 amino acids: CASSLGQGGSQETQYF. Written as DNA, the CDR3 is TGCGCCAGCAGCTTGGGACAGGGGGGTTCCCAAGAGACCCAGTACTTC.

The J gene is TRBJ1-2, the V gene TRBV5-4; no clear D. The ends were cut back, 7 bases at V and 4 bases at J, with 23 bases in the middle. Germline CDR1 SGHNT, CDR2 YYREEE (reference sequence). This CDR3 is built from 16 residues. DNA of the CDR3: TGTGCCAGCGTAGGAAGCGTACCAGGAAAGACCTATGGCTACACCTTC. Amino acids: CASVGSVPGKTYGYTF.

The sample holds many counts of this clonotype. The rearrangement uses TRBV19 and TRBJ1-2, with a tentative D call TRBD1 (5 bases). The V end lost 6 bases, the J end lost 4 bases, and 18 bases lay between the germline ends. This CDR3 has 15 residues. Per germline, CDR1 LNHDA and CDR2 SQIVND (reference sequence). CDR3 residues: CASSRGSSLGYGYTF. CDR3 DNA sequence: TGTGCCAGTAGCCGGGGGTCGAGTCTAGGCTATGGCTACACCTTC.

Comments on this clonotype: This could be a read error, since a much larger clone is one nucleotide away. The chain employs TRBV20-1 and TRBJ2-4, with D possibly being TRBD1 or TRBD2 (5 bases each). The DNA end favors TRBJ2-7, so the J call may be wrong. Germline-derived CDR1 and CDR2 are DFQATT and SNEGSKA (reference sequence). There are 15 residues in the CDR3. This CDR3 is CSARGPSGGSYEQYF. The DNA of the CDR3 is TGCAGTGCTAGAGGTCCCAGTGGGGGCTCCTACGAGCAGTACTTC.

At least ten counts were recorded for this clonotype. V gene TRBV6-5 combines with J gene TRBJ2-7, with D tentatively TRBD2 (5 bases). Germline CDR1 and CDR2: MNHEY and SVGAGI. V lost 2 bases, J lost 7 bases, and 18 bases lay in between. The CDR3 covers 15 residues. CDR3 protein: CASSYEGRVSREQYF. CDR3 nucleotides: TGTGCCAGCAGTTACGAGGGTCGGGTCTCGCGGGAGCAGTACTTC.

In the case of this clonotype: Just one base apart from a much larger clone, this may be a read error. The chain carries TRBV12-3 or TRBV12-4 and TRBJ2-1; 15 bases are a match to TRBD2. This CDR3 contains 20 residues. V gave up 4 bases and J gave up 2 bases; unmatched junction bases: 12. CDR3 nucleotides: TGTGCCAGCAGTTCAAACCTGGGACTAGCGGGGGGATTCCCCTACAATGAGCAGTTCTTC. It yields the protein CASSSNLGLAGGFPYNEQFF.

This clonotype was seen a few times. At one of its ends the junction is not consistent with the germline gene, which may arise from a read error. V gene TRBV6-6 combines with J gene TRBJ1-2, with no clear D. This CDR3 region has 17 residues. Looked up from germline, CDR1 is MNHNY and CDR2 is SVGAGI (reference sequence). The CDR3 here is CAGSTLGGGRKTYGYTF. The CDR3 region has the DNA TGTGCCGGCAGTACTCTGGGAGGTGGGAGAAAGACCTATGGCTACACCTTC.

This clonotype was seen at least ten times. The gene calls are TRBV29-1 and TRBJ2-7; a possible D gene is TRBD2 (5 bases). Looked up from germline, CDR1 is SQVTM and CDR2 is ANQGSEA. V was pared by 7 bases and J by 4 bases, with 29 bases between. The length of the CDR3 is 17 residues. CDR3 region: CSAKTSGRSPACYEQYV. The DNA of the CDR3 is TGCAGCGCCAAAACGTCGGGAAGGTCCCCCGCTTGTTACGAGCAGTACGTC.

Ten or more counts support this clonotype. This chain connects TRBV6-5 to TRBJ2-7, with D perhaps given as TRBD1 or TRBD2 (6 bases each). Germline CDR1 is MNHEY and CDR2 is SVGAGI. V was trimmed by 6 bases and J by 0 bases, leaving 18 bases between them. The CDR3 has 16 residues. This CDR3 is CASRGGLRASSYEQYF. CDR3 DNA sequence: TGTGCCAGCAGAGGGGGACTCAGGGCGAGCTCCTACGAGCAGTACTTC.

To note about this clonotype: A much larger clone differs by one base, so this may be a read error. V gene TRBV6-1 combines with J gene TRBJ1-2; D remains ambiguous. Germline V lookup: CDR1 MNHNS, CDR2 SASEGT. V was cut by 5 bases and J by 4 bases, with 23 bases left in between. This CDR3 contains 17 residues. The CDR3 sequence is CASSKPLECRKTYGYTF. CDR3 nucleotide sequence: TGTGCCAGCAGTAAGCCACTGGAATGTAGAAAGACCTATGGCTACACCTTC.

The rearrangement links TRBV10-3 to TRBJ1-5, with a tentative D call TRBD1 (6 bases). Germline values: CDR1 ENHRY, CDR2 SYGVKD. This CDR3 is 15 amino acids long. V was cut by 4 bases and J by 6 bases, with 16 bases left in between. CDR3 nucleotide sequence: TGTGCCATCAGTGCGGCACAGGGAGCGAGTCAGCCCCAGCATTTT. It yields the protein CAISAAQGASQPQHF.

The chain joins TRBV4-1 to TRBJ2-1; 7 bases align to TRBD1. This CDR3 contains 16 residues. V trimming: 0 bases; J trimming: 0 bases; junction bases outside the gene matches: 2. The germline gives CDR1 MGHRA, CDR2 YSYEKL. CDR3 nucleotides: TGCGCCAGCAGCCAAGAGAACAGGGGCTCCTACAATGAGCAGTTCTTC. Its protein is CASSQENRGSYNEQFF.

This clonotype was picked up many times. The chain combines TRBV4-2 with TRBJ2-1, with D perhaps matching TRBD1 (6 bases). CDR3 size: 12 residues. V was trimmed by 5 bases and J by 10 bases, leaving 12 bases between them. The germline CDR1 and CDR2 sequences are LGHNA and YNFKEQ. Written as DNA, the CDR3 is TGTGCCAGCAGCTTTCGGACAGCCGAGCAGTTCTTC. Translated: CASSFRTAEQFF.

The rearrangement joins TRBV7-8 to TRBJ1-2; D call uncertain. CDR1 is SGHVS and CDR2 is FQNEAQ in the germline V gene. The CDR3 is 17 amino acids. Trimming removed 5 bases at V and 4 bases at J, with 23 bases between. CDR3 sequence: CASSRVLFTRRTYGYTF. For the CDR3, the DNA is TGTGCCAGCAGCCGGGTCCTGTTTACCCGAAGGACCTATGGCTACACCTTC.

The count of this clonotype is one. Just one base apart from a much larger clone, this may be a read error. In DNA form, the CDR3 reads TGTGCCAGCAACCCCGTCGGTGAATCTCGAAAGACCTATGGCTACACCTTC. It encodes CASNPVGESRKTYGYTF. The chain has TRBV7-6 and TRBJ1-2; D is ambiguous. CDR1 SGHVS and CDR2 FNYEAQ come from the germline V gene. The CDR3 is 17 residues long. The germline V and J ends were trimmed by 7 bases and 4 bases, with 25 bases remaining between them.

This sequence joins TRBV5-6 and TRBJ2-7; 9 bases are a match to TRBD1. Germline V gives CDR1 SGHDT, CDR2 YYEEEE. Trimming removed 4 bases from V and 0 bases from J; junction bases left unmatched: 8. The CDR3 loop spans 16 amino acids. CDR3 in DNA: TGTGCCAGCAGCCCGGGCGGGACAGGGAGCTCCTACGAGCAGTACTTC. This gives the protein CASSPGGTGSSYEQYF.

Of note for this clonotype: At one end the junction does not follow the germline gene, possibly because of a read error. The genes are TRBV30 and TRBJ2-3; D unresolved. Germline CDR1 is GTSNPN and CDR2 is SVGIG (reference sequence). This CDR3 is built from 11 residues. The CDR3 DNA sequence: TGTGCCTGGGGAAGTTTAGATGCGCAGTATTTT. Translated: CAWGSLDAQYF. The complete variable domain, with remaining parts taken from reference TRBV30 and TRBJ2-3, reads SQTIHQWPATLVQPVGSPLSLECTVEGTSNPNLYWYRQAAGRGLQLLFYSVGIGQISSEVPQNLSASRPQDRQFILSSKKLLLSDSGFYLCAWGSLDAQYFGPGTRLTVL.

Ten or more counts support this clonotype. The gene calls are TRBV11-3 and TRBJ1-2; no firm D call. The V gene lost 5 bases and the J gene lost 4 bases, with 23 bases spanning the gap. Germline V gene sequence: CDR1 SGHNT, CDR2 YENEEA. The CDR3 runs 17 residues. CDR3: CASSPMSDLGKTYGYTF. In DNA form, the CDR3 reads TGTGCCAGCAGCCCCATGTCCGATCTCGGAAAGACCTATGGCTACACCTTC.

This clonotype was recorded only once. Germline is not matched at one junction end, which may reflect a read error. The chain joins TRBV20-1 to TRBJ2-2, with D perhaps matching TRBD1 or TRBD2 (5 bases each). The CDR3 has 13 amino acids. From germline, CDR1 is DFQATT and CDR2 SNEGSKA (reference sequence). The CDR3 loop is CSASSRATGELLF. CDR3 sequence (DNA): TGCAGTGCTAGTTCCAGGGCCACCGGGGAGCTGCTTTTT.

As for this clonotype: One base away lies a much larger clone, so this may be a sequencing read error. The genes are TRBV10-3 and TRBJ1-1; tentatively, D is TRBD1 (6 bases). The CDR3 sequence is 13 residues long. CDR1 ENHRY and CDR2 SYGVKD come from the germline V gene. The CDR3 spells CAVSRTENTEAFF. CDR3 nucleotides: TGTGCCGTCAGTAGGACAGAGAACACTGAAGCTTTCTTT.

This clonotype was counted many times. The rearrangement links TRBV6-5 to TRBJ1-6; D remains ambiguous. The V end lost 0 bases, the J end lost 1 base, and 13 bases lay between the germline ends. The CDR3 sequence is 18 residues long. In germline, CDR1 is MNHEY, CDR2 SVGAGI. Here the CDR3 DNA reads TGTGCCAGCAGTTACTCGAGGAGTGTACAGTCCTATAATTCACCCCTCCACTTT. It yields the protein CASSYSRSVQSYNSPLHF.

The sample holds a few counts of this clonotype. V gene TRBV5-6 combines with J gene TRBJ2-6; no reliable D call. With 1 base removed from V and 2 bases from J, the gap between germline ends came to 10 bases. Germline V CDR1 and CDR2: SGHDT, YYEEEE. The CDR3 contains 16 residues. CDR3 loop: CASSLSDLPGANVLTF. The CDR3 DNA sequence: TGTGCCAGCAGCTTGTCCGACCTACCTGGGGCCAACGTCCTGACTTTC.

Of note for this clonotype: A clone one base away is much larger, so this may be a read error. The chain recombines TRBV7-8 with TRBJ1-1; TRBD1 aligns across 7 bases. Germline V lookup: CDR1 SGHVS, CDR2 FQNEAQ. CDR3 size: 16 residues. The CDR3 reads CTSSLQNDRVLTEAFF. CDR3 bases: TGTACCAGCAGCTTACAAAATGACAGGGTCTTGACTGAAGCTTTCTTT.

There are many counts of this clonotype. The rearrangement uses TRBV11-2 and TRBJ1-2, with D hard to call. The ends were cut back, 5 bases at V and 6 bases at J, with 16 bases in the middle. Germline CDR1 reads SGHAT; CDR2 reads FQNNGV. The CDR3 extends over 14 amino acids. The CDR3 sequence: CASSTRPIADGYTF. Written as DNA, the CDR3 is TGTGCCAGCAGCACTCGCCCGATAGCTGATGGCTACACCTTC. Using reference TRBV11-2 and TRBJ1-2 for the parts outside the CDR3, the full variable domain is EAGVAQSPRYKIIEKRQSVAFWCNPISGHATLYWYQQILGQGPKLLIQFQNNGVVDDSQLPKDRFSAERLKGVDSTLKIQPAKLEDSAVYLCASSTRPIADGYTFGSGTRLTVV.

J is TRBJ1-1 and V is TRBV6-1; no clear D gene. Per the germline V gene, CDR1 is MNHNS and CDR2 is SASEGT. CDR3 length: 17 residues. Trimming removed 5 bases at V and 0 bases at J, with 19 bases between. This CDR3 is CASSQGSRLAMNTEAFF. CDR3 in DNA: TGTGCCAGCAGTCAAGGGAGTCGTTTGGCCATGAACACTGAAGCTTTCTTT.